This T cell receptor beta chain is from a study of response to subunit inactivated influenza vaccine. Via MiXCR, TCRdb re-called the RT-PCR reads, giving one row per CDR3 protein. The sample lists approximately 200,000 distinct CDR3 sequences, approximately 15% occurring once. With 6 bases clipped from V and 6 bases from J, the junction kept 10 bases outside the gene matches. CDR3 length: 17 amino acids. Germline lookup yields CDR1 SGHAT and CDR2 FQNNGV. The rearrangement uses TRBV11-2 and TRBJ2-1; 14 bases match TRBD2. This sequence originates from a man aged 50 to 60 who received an inactivated influenza vaccine. The material sequenced was CD8+ T cells sorted from PBMCs, taken less than 6 days after vaccination. The CDR3 here is CASSTTEGLAGGNEQFF. Written as DNA, the CDR3 is TGTGCCAGCAGTACTACAGAAGGACTAGCGGGAGGCAATGAGCAGTTCTTC.